This T cell receptor (beta chain) comes out of a study of T cells in Graves' hyperthyroidism and ophthalmopathy. Authors of the study amplified TCR beta CDR3 regions from RNA transcripts. HTBI primers were used for first-round RT-PCR of the TCR CDR3. TCRdb analysed the multiplex PCR reads with MiXCR anew, one entry per CDR3 protein. Among almost 500,000 distinct CDR3 sequences listed, 20% to 25% were seen once. As regards this clonotype: Its cognate antigen is unknown.

V gave up 4 bases and J gave up 3 bases; unmatched junction bases: 6. This CDR3 is 15 amino acids long. Per germline, CDR1 LGHDT and CDR2 YNNKEL (reference sequence). General study results and limits: Model predictions of ophthalmopathy came a median approximately 6.2 months before onset.

Sequencing was performed on blood. The chain recombines TRBV3-1 with TRBJ1-5; 7 bases match TRBD1. The TCR sequence derives from a woman in her 70s with Graves' ophthalmopathy. CDR3 bases: TGTGCCAGCAGCCCCTGGACAGGTAACAATCAGCCCCAGCATTTT. Translated: CASSPWTGNNQPQHF.